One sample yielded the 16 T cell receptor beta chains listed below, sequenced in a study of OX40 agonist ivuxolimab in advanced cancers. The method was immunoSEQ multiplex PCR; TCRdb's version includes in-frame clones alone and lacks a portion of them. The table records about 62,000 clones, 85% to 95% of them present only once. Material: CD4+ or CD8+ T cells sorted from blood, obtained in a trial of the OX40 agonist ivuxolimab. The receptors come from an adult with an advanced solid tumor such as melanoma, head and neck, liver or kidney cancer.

CDR3 nucleotide sequence: TGTGCCAGTGGACAGGTCTTGTCTGGCTACACCTTC. Its translation is CASGQVLSGYTF. This sequence joins TRBV6-5 and TRBJ1-2, with 7 positions matching TRBD1. J gave up 7 bases and V 9 bases, and 8 bases lay outside the gene matches. Looked up from germline, CDR1 is MNHEY and CDR2 is SVGAGI. The CDR3 is 12 amino acids.

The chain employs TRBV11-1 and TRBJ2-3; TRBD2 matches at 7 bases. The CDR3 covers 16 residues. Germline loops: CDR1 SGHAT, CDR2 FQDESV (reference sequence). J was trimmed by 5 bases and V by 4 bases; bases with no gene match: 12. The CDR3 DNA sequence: TGTGCCAGCAGCTCCAGACAGAGAGCGGGAATAGATACGCAGTATTTT. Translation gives CASSSRQRAGIDTQYF.

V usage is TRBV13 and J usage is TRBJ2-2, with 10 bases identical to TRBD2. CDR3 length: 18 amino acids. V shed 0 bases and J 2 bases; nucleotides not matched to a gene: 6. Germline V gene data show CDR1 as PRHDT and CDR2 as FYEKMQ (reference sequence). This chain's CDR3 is CASSLGLLAGLNTGELFF. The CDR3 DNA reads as TGTGCCAGCAGCTTAGGCCTACTAGCGGGACTTAACACCGGGGAGCTGTTTTTT.

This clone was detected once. CDR3 residues: CASSGWGANGDNEQFF. The CDR3 DNA reads TGTGCCAGCAGCGGCTGGGGGGCAAACGGGGACAATGAGCAGTTCTTC. This sequence joins TRBV9 and TRBJ2-1; D is tentatively TRBD1 or TRBD2 (6 bases each). The CDR3 contains 16 residues. Looked up from germline, CDR1 is SGDLS and CDR2 is YYNGEE. The V and J ends lost 3 bases and 5 bases respectively, with 18 bases between them.

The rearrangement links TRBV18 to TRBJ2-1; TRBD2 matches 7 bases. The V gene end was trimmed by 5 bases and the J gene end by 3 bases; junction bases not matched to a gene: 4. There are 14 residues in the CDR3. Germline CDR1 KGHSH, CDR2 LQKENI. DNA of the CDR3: TGTGCCAGCTCATCACGGGACTACTACAATGAGCAGTTCTTC. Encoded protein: CASSSRDYYNEQFF.

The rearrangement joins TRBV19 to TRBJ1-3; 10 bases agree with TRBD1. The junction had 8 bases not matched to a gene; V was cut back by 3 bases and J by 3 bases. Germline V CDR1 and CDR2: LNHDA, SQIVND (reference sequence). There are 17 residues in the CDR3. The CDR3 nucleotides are TGTGCCAGTAGTATTGCGGGACAGGGGATTTTTGGAAACACCATATATTTT. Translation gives CASSIAGQGIFGNTIYF.

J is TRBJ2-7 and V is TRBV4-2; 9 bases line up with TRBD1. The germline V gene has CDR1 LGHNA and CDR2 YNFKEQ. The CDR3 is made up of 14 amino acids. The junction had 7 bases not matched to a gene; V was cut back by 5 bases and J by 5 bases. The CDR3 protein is CASSARDRANEQYF. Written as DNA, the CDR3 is TGTGCCAGCAGCGCCCGGGACAGGGCCAACGAGCAGTACTTC.

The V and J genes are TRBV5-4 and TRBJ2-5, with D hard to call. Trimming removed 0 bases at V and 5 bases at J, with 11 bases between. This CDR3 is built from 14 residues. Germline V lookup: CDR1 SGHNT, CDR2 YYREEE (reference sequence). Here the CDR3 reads CASSLAGLGETQYF. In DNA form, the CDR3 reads TGTGCCAGCAGCTTGGCCGGTCTGGGGGAGACCCAGTACTTC.

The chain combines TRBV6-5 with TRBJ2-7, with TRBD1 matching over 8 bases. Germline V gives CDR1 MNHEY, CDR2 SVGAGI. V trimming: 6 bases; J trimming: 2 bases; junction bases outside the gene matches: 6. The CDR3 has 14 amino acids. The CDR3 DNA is TGTGCCAGCAGCGGACAGGGTATTCCCTACGAGCAGTACTTC. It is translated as CASSGQGIPYEQYF.

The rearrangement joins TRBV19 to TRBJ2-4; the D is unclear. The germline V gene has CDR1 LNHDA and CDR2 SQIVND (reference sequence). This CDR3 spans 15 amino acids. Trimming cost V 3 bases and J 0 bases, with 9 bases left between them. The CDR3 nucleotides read TGTGCCAGTAGTATCGTGATACTAGCCAAAAACATTCAGTACTTC. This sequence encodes CASSIVILAKNIQYF.

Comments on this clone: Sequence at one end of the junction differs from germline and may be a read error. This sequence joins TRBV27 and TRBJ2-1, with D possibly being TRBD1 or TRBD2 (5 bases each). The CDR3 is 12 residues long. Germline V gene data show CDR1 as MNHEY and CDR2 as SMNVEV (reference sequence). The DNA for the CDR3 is TGTGCCAGCAGTTTATCGGGGGATGAGCAGCTCTTC. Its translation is CASSLSGDEQLF.

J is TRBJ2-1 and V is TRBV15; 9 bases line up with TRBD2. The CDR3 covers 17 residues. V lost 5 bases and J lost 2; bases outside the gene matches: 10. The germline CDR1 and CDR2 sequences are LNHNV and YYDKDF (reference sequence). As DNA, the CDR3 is TGTGCCACCAGCGACCCTTTAGCGGGGGAGACCTACAATGAGCAGTTCTTC. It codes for CATSDPLAGETYNEQFF.

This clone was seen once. The DNA for the CDR3 is TGTGCCAGCAGGTCGCCTAGCACGGGCTACGAGCAGTACTTC. Amino acid sequence: CASRSPSTGYEQYF. This chain uses TRBV6-5 with TRBJ2-7; D is perhaps TRBD2 (5 bases). The CDR3 length is 14 residues. V was clipped by 6 bases and J by 3 bases, with 15 bases between them. Germline CDR1 MNHEY, CDR2 SVGAGI.

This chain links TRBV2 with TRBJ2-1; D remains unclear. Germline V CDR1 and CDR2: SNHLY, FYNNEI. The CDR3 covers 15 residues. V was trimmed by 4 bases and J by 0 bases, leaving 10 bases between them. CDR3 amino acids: CASSASVYSYNEQFF. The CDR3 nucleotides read TGTGCCAGCAGTGCCTCGGTCTACTCCTACAATGAGCAGTTCTTC.

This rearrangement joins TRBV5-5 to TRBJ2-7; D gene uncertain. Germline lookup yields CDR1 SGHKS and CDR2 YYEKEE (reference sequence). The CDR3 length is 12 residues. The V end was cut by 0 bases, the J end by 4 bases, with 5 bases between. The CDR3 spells CASSLGLYEQYF. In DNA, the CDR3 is TGTGCCAGCAGCTTGGGCCTATACGAGCAGTACTTC.

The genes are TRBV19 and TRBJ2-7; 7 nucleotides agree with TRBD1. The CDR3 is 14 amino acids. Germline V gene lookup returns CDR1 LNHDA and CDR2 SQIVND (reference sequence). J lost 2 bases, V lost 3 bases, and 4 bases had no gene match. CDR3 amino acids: CASSMYQGAYEQYF. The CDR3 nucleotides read TGTGCCAGTAGTATGTATCAGGGGGCCTACGAGCAGTACTTC.